This entry lists 10 T cell receptor beta chains sequenced from one sample in a study of T cell repertoires in cytomegalovirus infection. Their antigens are not known. Using its own MiXCR run on the reads, TCRdb lists one record per CDR3 protein. The table shows hundreds of thousands of distinct CDR3 sequences, with 30% to 40% occurring only once. The sample in question was cultured PBMCs, obtained from culture after CMV antigen stimulation. The receptors here all came from a human donor in good health (CMV status not recorded). Some clones in this sample may be carry-over from other donors' samples.

The gene calls are TRBV11-3 and TRBJ1-1; 8 bases agree with TRBD1. V lost 5 bases, J lost 1 base, and 3 bases stayed unmatched. CDR1 is SGHNT, CDR2 YENEEA, per germline. The CDR3 is 14 amino acids. CDR3 nucleotide sequence: TGTGCCAGCAGCAAAGACAGGGGGAACACTGAAGCTTTCTTT. This encodes CASSKDRGNTEAFF.

J is TRBJ1-2 and V is TRBV19; 8 bases agree with TRBD1. Germline CDR1 and CDR2: LNHDA and SQIVND (reference sequence). The CDR3 extends over 14 amino acids. Losses at the gene ends were 5 bases for V and 7 bases for J; bases not matched to a gene: 9. The CDR3 nucleotides read TGTGCCAGTAGTGATCCCGCAGGGGGCAGTGGCTACACCTTC. Amino acids: CASSDPAGGSGYTF.

This clonotype has just a few counts. The V gene is TRBV7-2, the J gene TRBJ2-7; the match to TRBD1 covers 12 bases. Germline loops: CDR1 SGHTA, CDR2 FQGNSA. V was clipped by 7 bases and J by 13 bases; unmatched bases: 14. This CDR3 is built from 14 residues. CDR3 nucleotides: TGTGCCAGCAACCTCCGAGGGGGGACAGGGGGCGCATACTTC. Translating it yields CASNLRGGTGGAYF.

This clonotype appeared a few times. This chain links TRBV6-1 with TRBJ2-2; TRBD1 is a possible D gene (5 bases). In germline, CDR1 is MNHNS, CDR2 SASEGT. The length of the CDR3 is 17 residues. V was clipped by 3 bases and J by 1 base, with 15 bases between them. CDR3 loop: CASSEALLRVNTGELFF. CDR3 nucleotide sequence: TGTGCCAGCAGTGAGGCGTTGCTCAGGGTGAACACCGGGGAGCTGTTTTTT.

The rearrangement joins TRBV4-1 to TRBJ2-5; D uncertain. There are 13 residues in the CDR3. Germline lookup yields CDR1 MGHRA and CDR2 YSYEKL. V was cut by 1 base and J by 3 bases, with 6 bases left in between. The CDR3 region has the DNA TGCGCCAGCAGCCAAGTCGGCGAAGAGACCCAGTACTTC. It codes for CASSQVGEETQYF.

The V and J genes are TRBV27 and TRBJ1-2; D is unclear. This CDR3 is built from 14 residues. Germline V lookup: CDR1 MNHEY, CDR2 SMNVEV (reference sequence). Deletions cut 2 bases from V and 6 bases from J, with 13 bases between. The DNA for the CDR3 is TGTGCCAGCAGTTTAGGCAGTCTGTATGATGGCTACACCTTC. It translates to CASSLGSLYDGYTF.

This clonotype was seen at least ten times. The gene calls are TRBV7-2 and TRBJ2-1; no reliable D call. The germline V gene has CDR1 SGHTA and CDR2 FQGNSA. The CDR3 is 13 residues long. V lost 5 bases to trimming and J lost 6 bases, with 11 bases between them. CDR3 protein: CASSVRAGNEQFF. In nucleotides, the CDR3 is TGTGCCAGCAGCGTACGGGCAGGCAATGAGCAGTTCTTC.

This chain uses TRBV11-2 with TRBJ2-5; TRBD2 matches 8 bases. V dropped 5 bases and J dropped 6; count of bases not matched to a gene: 2. The CDR3 is 12 amino acids. Germline V lookup: CDR1 SGHAT, CDR2 FQNNGV. The CDR3 nucleotides are TGTGCCAGCAGCCGGGGGGGTAAGACCCAGTACTTC. Amino acids: CASSRGGKTQYF.

The gene calls are TRBV5-6 and TRBJ2-7; D not certain. V was cut by 2 bases and J by 5 bases, with 14 bases left in between. The CDR3 is made up of 14 amino acids. Looked up from germline, CDR1 is SGHDT and CDR2 is YYEEEE. CDR3: CASSLSSAPDEQYF. In DNA form, the CDR3 reads TGTGCCAGCAGCTTATCCAGCGCTCCTGACGAGCAGTACTTC.

In its sample, this clonotype was seen a few times. J is TRBJ1-3 and V is TRBV10-3; D call uncertain. CDR1 is ENHRY, CDR2 SYGVKD, per germline. This CDR3 comprises 19 residues. Between the trimmed V and J ends, which lost 4 bases and 4 bases, there was a span of 26 bases. The CDR3 here is CAISGDKMGKGSTGNTIYF. The CDR3 DNA follows: TGTGCCATCAGTGGTGACAAGATGGGAAAGGGAAGTACGGGAAACACCATATATTTT.